Below are 18 T cell receptor beta chains sequenced from a single sample in a study of blood T cells in healthy people across ages. The use of a sample-barcoded 5' primer and a J-beta primer mix characterized a second PCR of about 7 to 12 cycles. One entry per CDR3 protein, called by TCRdb with MiXCR from the 5' RACE reads. There are about 1,400,000 distinct CDR3 sequences in the sample; roughly 64% occur only once, and about 6.3% lies in the top ten. Sample: blood. The receptors derive from a man between 18 and 35 years old in good health.

V and J are TRBV7-2 and TRBJ1-2; possibly TRBD1 for D (5 bases). The CDR3 has 14 residues. V lost 1 base, J lost 8 bases, and 14 bases lay in between. Looked up from germline, CDR1 is SGHTA and CDR2 is FQGNSA. In DNA, the CDR3 is TGTGCCAGCAGCTTAGGGACATCAGAGAGCGGCTACACCTTC. Residues: CASSLGTSESGYTF.

J is TRBJ2-5 and V is TRBV7-2, with D perhaps being TRBD1 or TRBD2 (5 bases each). There are 15 residues in the CDR3. Germline CDR1 SGHTA, CDR2 FQGNSA. Between the trimmed V and J ends, which lost 7 bases and 11 bases, there was a span of 26 bases. The CDR3 is CASTLGEGILGEQYF. The CDR3 coding sequence is TGTGCCAGCACCCTGGGTGAGGGGATCTTGGGAGAGCAGTACTTC. Full variable domain (remainder filled in from reference TRBV7-2 and TRBJ2-5): GAGVSQSPSNKVTEKGKDVELRCDPISGHTALYWYRQSLGQGLEFLIYFQGNSAPDKSGLPSDRFSAERTGGSVSTLTIQRTQQEDSAVYLCASTLGEGILGEQYFGPGTRLLVL.

The gene calls are TRBV20-1 and TRBJ2-1; a possible D gene is TRBD2 (5 bases). The CDR3 extends over 14 amino acids. Trimming cost V 6 bases and J 1 base, with 13 bases left between them. In germline, CDR1 is DFQATT, CDR2 SNEGSKA (reference sequence). CDR3: CSAWSGRSYNEQFF. CDR3 nucleotides: TGCAGTGCCTGGTCGGGGAGATCCTACAATGAGCAGTTCTTC.

The rearrangement links TRBV29-1 to TRBJ2-1; 15 bases fit TRBD2. Trimming at V came to 5 bases and at J to 6 bases, leaving 14 bases not matched to a gene. The CDR3 has 18 amino acids. The V gene's germline CDR1 is SQVTM and CDR2 ANQGSEA. CDR3 sequence: CSVPGLAGGPQFGNEQFF. The CDR3 DNA follows: TGCAGCGTTCCTGGACTAGCGGGAGGGCCCCAATTCGGCAATGAGCAGTTCTTC.

This clonotype was found a few times. The chain couples TRBV20-1 to TRBJ2-5; D is unclear. Germline CDR1 DFQATT, CDR2 SNEGSKA (reference sequence). V shed 0 bases and J shed 10 bases, with 12 bases lying between them. The CDR3 totals 12 residues. CDR3 sequence reads: CSAREISQNQYF. The CDR3 DNA follows: TGCAGTGCTAGAGAGATTTCCCAGAACCAGTACTTC.

The chain employs TRBV4-2 and TRBJ2-5; no clear D gene. CDR3 size: 14 residues. Germline CDR1 is LGHNA and CDR2 is YNFKEQ. The ends were cut back, 0 bases at V and 11 bases at J, with 16 bases in the middle. The chain's CDR3 is CASSQDKIYNEQYF. The CDR3 DNA reads TGTGCCAGCAGCCAAGATAAGATATACAATGAGCAGTACTTC.

This clonotype was picked up one time. The DNA for the CDR3 is TGCGCCAGCAGCCAAGCCGGGACTAGCGAAAATCAGTACTTC. Its protein is CASSQAGTSENQYF. This chain uses TRBV4-1 with TRBJ2-4; 10 bases align to TRBD2. CDR1 is MGHRA, CDR2 YSYEKL, per germline. V shed 1 base and J 12 bases; nucleotides not matched to a gene: 6. The CDR3 spans 14 residues.

V gene TRBV20-1 combines with J gene TRBJ2-7, with D possibly TRBD2 on 5 matching bases. Looked up from germline, CDR1 is DFQATT and CDR2 is SNEGSKA (reference sequence). Between the trimmed V and J ends, which lost 6 bases and 4 bases, there was a span of 19 bases. The CDR3 has 14 residues. CDR3 in amino acids: CSAPGNAYLYEQYF. In nucleotides, the CDR3 is TGCAGTGCCCCCGGGAACGCCTACCTTTACGAGCAGTACTTC.

V and J are TRBV28 and TRBJ2-5, with D unresolved. Germline CDR1 is MDHEN and CDR2 is SYDVKM. The CDR3 length is 14 residues. V dropped 5 bases and J dropped 5 bases, with 15 bases sitting between them. This chain's CDR3 is CASSPSIPVETQYF. The CDR3 DNA follows: TGTGCCAGCAGTCCGTCCATCCCGGTGGAGACCCAGTACTTC.

The chain carries TRBV27 and TRBJ2-7; D is possibly TRBD2 (5 bases). Trimming took 0 bases from V and 0 from J, leaving 9 bases between them. Germline CDR1 MNHEY, CDR2 SMNVEV (reference sequence). The length of the CDR3 is 15 residues. The CDR3 loop reads CASSLSIEGSYEQYF. The CDR3 region has the DNA TGTGCCAGCAGTTTATCGATAGAGGGCTCCTACGAGCAGTACTTC.

The V gene is TRBV27, the J gene TRBJ1-4; D unresolved. This CDR3 is built from 15 residues. Germline CDR1 and CDR2: MNHEY and SMNVEV (reference sequence). Deletions cut 6 bases from V and 5 bases from J, with 16 bases between. The CDR3 reads CASRSRTAGNEKLFF. CDR3 DNA: TGTGCCAGCAGAAGTAGGACTGCGGGCAATGAAAAACTGTTTTTT.

This rearrangement joins TRBV12-3 or TRBV12-4 to TRBJ2-5, with D possibly called TRBD1 or TRBD2 (6 bases each). V was shortened by 5 bases and J by 5 bases, with 33 bases between the two germline ends. The CDR3 runs 20 residues. CDR3 protein: CASSREQQGYLAVGGETQYF. In DNA, the CDR3 is TGTGCCAGCAGTAGAGAACAACAGGGCTATCTAGCCGTAGGGGGGGAGACCCAGTACTTC.

This chain links TRBV5-1 with TRBJ1-6, with TRBD1 identical over 7 bases. The CDR3 is made up of 15 amino acids. V shed 4 bases, J shed 10 bases, and the junction held 11 bases outside the gene matches. CDR1 and CDR2 from the germline V gene are SGHRS and YFSETQ. The chain's CDR3 is CASSPYRGTGSPLHF. In DNA form, the CDR3 reads TGCGCCAGCAGCCCCTACAGGGGAACAGGATCACCCCTCCACTTT.

This clonotype was detected only a few times. The rearrangement joins TRBV27 to TRBJ2-1; 11 nucleotides align to TRBD2. This CDR3 has 12 amino acids. After removal of 5 bases from V and 13 bases from J, the junction contained 4 bases not matched to a gene. CDR1 is MNHEY and CDR2 is SMNVEV in the germline V gene (reference sequence). The CDR3 loop reads CASSPGLAAQFF. CDR3 DNA: TGTGCCAGCAGTCCGGGACTAGCGGCTCAGTTCTTC.

The J gene is TRBJ2-7, the V gene TRBV6-1; 15 bases line up with TRBD2. The better agreement between TRBJ2-5 and the DNA end casts doubt on the J call. The germline CDR1 and CDR2 sequences are MNHNS and SASEGT. There are 17 residues in the CDR3. CDR3 in DNA: TGTGCCAGCAGTGACCCGGGACTAGCGGGGGGCGAGGTGACCCAGTACTTC. This translates into CASSDPGLAGGEVTQYF.

In this sample, this clonotype turned up a few times. V usage is TRBV11-2 and J usage is TRBJ1-2; possible D gene TRBD1, 6 bases. Germline V lookup: CDR1 SGHAT, CDR2 FQNNGV. The germline V and J ends were trimmed by 3 bases and 2 bases, with 19 bases remaining between them. This CDR3 is 17 amino acids long. The CDR3 coding sequence is TGTGCCAGCAGCTTGGGAACGTGGACAGATGGGAACTATGGCTACACCTTC. As protein: CASSLGTWTDGNYGYTF. Full variable domain (missing parts from reference TRBV11-2 and TRBJ1-2): EAGVAQSPRYKIIEKRQSVAFWCNPISGHATLYWYQQILGQGPKLLIQFQNNGVVDDSQLPKDRFSAERLKGVDSTLKIQPAKLEDSAVYLCASSLGTWTDGNYGYTFGSGTRLTVV.

This chain joins TRBV2 and TRBJ2-1; the D is unclear. The CDR3 consists of 14 residues. The germline gives CDR1 SNHLY, CDR2 FYNNEI. V was cut by 4 bases and J by 2 bases, with 9 bases left in between. CDR3: CASSVWKTYNEQFF. The CDR3 DNA reads TGTGCCAGCAGTGTGTGGAAAACCTACAATGAGCAGTTCTTC.

J is TRBJ1-6 and V is TRBV11-2; TRBD1 matches at 7 bases. J was trimmed by 10 bases and V by 5 bases; bases with no gene match: 11. This CDR3 contains 15 residues. CDR1 and CDR2 (germline): SGHAT, FQNNGV. CDR3 residues: CASSGFDREGSPLHF. In nucleotides, the CDR3 is TGTGCCAGCAGCGGTTTTGACAGGGAAGGATCACCCCTCCACTTT.